One and the same sample provided the 20 T cell receptor beta chains below, sequenced in a study of blood T cells in healthy people across ages. Primed by a sample-barcoded 5' primer and a J-beta primer mix, a second PCR proceeded for roughly 7 to 12 cycles. Using its own MiXCR run on the 5' RACE reads, TCRdb lists one record per CDR3 protein. The data show approximately 800,000 distinct CDR3 sequences, 58% seen once. Sequencing was done on a sample of blood. These TCRs come from a man younger than 45 in good health.

The V call is TRBV20-1, the J call TRBJ2-7, with D possibly TRBD1 on 6 matching bases. Between the trimmed V and J ends, which lost 6 bases and 6 bases, there was a span of 18 bases. The germline V gene encodes CDR1 DFQATT and CDR2 SNEGSKA (reference sequence). The CDR3 length is 13 residues. The CDR3 is CSANPQGFGEQYF. The CDR3 bases are TGCAGTGCCAACCCACAGGGATTCGGCGAGCAGTACTTC.

This clonotype appeared a few times. The J gene is TRBJ2-3, the V gene TRBV20-1; D unresolved. The V end was cut by 2 bases, the J end by 0 bases, with 33 bases between. CDR3 length: 22 amino acids. CDR1 and CDR2 (germline): DFQATT, SNEGSKA (reference sequence). DNA of the CDR3: TGCAGTGCTAGATTACTGATGCGAGGACCTCAAAATCTAAAAACTAGCACAGATACGCAGTATTTT. The encoded protein is CSARLLMRGPQNLKTSTDTQYF.

This clonotype was observed many times. This sequence joins TRBV20-1 and TRBJ2-7; weak D call: TRBD1 (6 bases). Trimming left V 2 bases short and J 4 bases short, with 12 bases between. Germline loops: CDR1 DFQATT, CDR2 SNEGSKA (reference sequence). CDR3 length: 13 amino acids. DNA for the CDR3: TGCAGTGCTAGAAGGACAGCAGATTACGAGCAGTACTTC. Its translation: CSARRTADYEQYF.

This rearrangement joins TRBV2 to TRBJ1-1; no reliable D call. Germline-derived CDR1 and CDR2 are SNHLY and FYNNEI. This CDR3 contains 14 residues. The V gene lost 10 bases and the J gene lost 8 bases, with 23 bases spanning the gap. CDR3 residues: CATKGASSVREAFF. The CDR3 DNA follows: TGTGCCACCAAGGGCGCCAGCAGCGTGAGGGAAGCTTTCTTT. The variable domain in full, with the rest retrieved from reference TRBV2 and TRBJ1-1, is EPEVTQTPSHQVTQMGQEVILRCVPISNHLYFYWYRQILGQKVEFLVSFYNNEISEKSEIFDDQFSVERPDGSNFTLKIRSTKLEDSAMYFCATKGASSVREAFFGQGTRLTVV.

The chain is built from TRBV29-1 and TRBJ1-2; tentative D call: TRBD1 (6 bases). This CDR3 comprises 12 residues. Trimming shortened V by 6 bases and J by 5 bases, and 13 bases separated the two germline ends. Germline V CDR1 and CDR2: SQVTM, ANQGSEA. This CDR3 reads CSVPDRSYGYTF. CDR3 nucleotide sequence: TGCAGCGTACCTGACAGGTCTTATGGCTACACCTTC.

This clonotype has only a few counts. The V and J genes are TRBV7-2 and TRBJ2-7; TRBD1 matches at 7 bases. The length of the CDR3 is 15 residues. Germline V lookup: CDR1 SGHTA, CDR2 FQGNSA. V lost 5 bases, J lost 2 bases, and 9 bases stayed unmatched. CDR3 protein: CASSIAGGTTYEQYF. The CDR3 nucleotides read TGTGCCAGCAGCATTGCAGGGGGAACCACCTACGAGCAGTACTTC.

On this clonotype: Compared with germline, one end of the junction differs, possibly owing to a read error. The chain has TRBV4-1 and TRBJ2-1; D is unresolved. Germline loops: CDR1 MGHRA, CDR2 YSYEKL. The CDR3 totals 13 residues. CDR3 loop: CASNQVAGHEQFF. The DNA for the CDR3 is TGCGCCAGCAACCAAGTAGCCGGGCATGAGCAGTTCTTC.

This chain joins TRBV20-1 and TRBJ1-6, with 9 positions matching TRBD1. The CDR3 runs 14 residues. CDR1 is DFQATT and CDR2 is SNEGSKA in the germline V gene (reference sequence). After removal of 4 bases from V and 9 bases from J, the junction contained 7 bases not matched to a gene. CDR3 coding DNA: TGCAGTGCTACCACCGGGACAGGGATTTCACCCCTCCACTTT. This codes for CSATTGTGISPLHF.

CDR3 protein: CSVVVGGETQFF. For the CDR3, the DNA is TGCAGCGTTGTAGTGGGGGGGGAGACCCAGTTCTTC. The J gene is TRBJ2-1, the V gene TRBV29-1, with 7 bases that match TRBD2. Germline V gives CDR1 SQVTM, CDR2 ANQGSEA. V lost 4 bases, J lost 13 bases, and 10 bases stayed unmatched. This CDR3 is built from 12 residues.

The chain uses TRBV11-2 and TRBJ1-6, with D hard to call. Germline assignment: CDR1 SGHAT and CDR2 FQNNGV. CDR3 length: 14 amino acids. Trimming stripped 6 bases from V and 7 bases from J, with 13 bases between. CDR3 nucleotides: TGTGCCAGCAGTCCGACCCGCGGGAATTCACCCCTCCACTTT. Its protein product is CASSPTRGNSPLHF.

CDR3 in DNA: TGTGCCACCAGTTTTGCGGGAGGGGGATACAATGAGCAGTTCTTC. This codes for CATSFAGGGYNEQFF. The chain employs TRBV24-1 and TRBJ2-1, with TRBD2 matching 9 bases. Looked up from germline, CDR1 is KGHDR and CDR2 is SFDVKD. CDR3 size: 15 residues. The ends lost 6 bases at V and 4 bases at J; junction bases unmatched: 6.

This sequence joins TRBV29-1 and TRBJ2-1; 7 bases align to TRBD1. Trimming at V came to 3 bases and at J to 5 bases, leaving 4 bases not matched to a gene. The CDR3 has 13 residues. Germline loops: CDR1 SQVTM, CDR2 ANQGSEA. CDR3 loop: CSVDQGVDNEQFF. DNA of the CDR3: TGCAGCGTTGATCAGGGGGTGGACAATGAGCAGTTCTTC.

This clonotype was found many times. This rearrangement joins TRBV2 to TRBJ2-5; TRBD1 matches at 8 bases. CDR3 length: 11 amino acids. Trimming at V came to 8 bases and at J to 13 bases, leaving 9 bases not matched to a gene. Germline CDR1 is SNHLY and CDR2 is FYNNEI. CDR3 region: CASDRGGLGYF. The CDR3 DNA reads as TGTGCCAGCGACAGGGGAGGTTTAGGGTACTTC.

A few counts support this clonotype. The V and J genes are TRBV20-1 and TRBJ2-1; tentative D call: TRBD2 (5 bases). The germline V gene has CDR1 DFQATT and CDR2 SNEGSKA (reference sequence). V was cut by 6 bases and J by 4 bases, with 19 bases left in between. The CDR3 totals 15 residues. CDR3 loop: CSAQPAAEVYNEQFF. The CDR3, as DNA: TGCAGTGCCCAACCAGCGGCGGAGGTGTACAATGAGCAGTTCTTC.

As for this clonotype: Being one base from a much bigger clone, this may be a read error. The rearrangement joins TRBV20-1 to TRBJ1-5, with D perhaps matching TRBD1 (5 bases). CDR3 length equals 12 residues. Germline CDR1 and CDR2: DFQATT and SNEGSKA (reference sequence). Trimming pared 2 bases from V and 5 bases from J, leaving 7 bases between. CDR3 region: CSARRGDQPQHF. The CDR3, as DNA: TGCAGTGCTAGAAGAGGGGATCAGCCCCAGCATTTT.

The chain combines TRBV20-1 with TRBJ2-3; D may be TRBD2 (6 bases). The ends were cut back, 6 bases at V and 3 bases at J, with 19 bases in the middle. The CDR3 runs 15 residues. Germline CDR1 is DFQATT and CDR2 is SNEGSKA (reference sequence). In nucleotides, the CDR3 is TGCAGTGCAGAACTCCCCGGGACTCAGACAGATACGCAGTATTTT. Its protein product is CSAELPGTQTDTQYF.

The chain combines TRBV9 with TRBJ2-3, with D perhaps TRBD1 (5 bases). Trimming cost V 1 base and J 2 bases, with 8 bases left between them. The CDR3 has 14 amino acids. Per germline, CDR1 SGDLS and CDR2 YYNGEE. The CDR3, as DNA: TGTGCCAGCAGCGTAAGGGGCCCCACAGATACGCAGTATTTT. Translated, it gives CASSVRGPTDTQYF.

The J gene is TRBJ1-6, the V gene TRBV6-1; no definite D call. CDR3 length equals 15 residues. CDR1 and CDR2 from the germline V gene are MNHNS and SASEGT. V lost 1 base and J 7 bases, leaving 11 bases between the germline ends. CDR3 sequence reads: CASSEEEGDNSPLHF. The CDR3 bases are TGTGCCAGCAGTGAAGAAGAGGGAGACAATTCACCCCTCCACTTT.

The rearrangement joins TRBV3-1 to TRBJ1-6, with a possible D match to TRBD1 (5 bases). Trimming took 1 base from V and 10 from J, leaving 14 bases between them. CDR3 length: 15 residues. Germline V gene data show CDR1 as LGHDT and CDR2 as YNNKEL (reference sequence). The CDR3 bases are TGTGCCAGCAGCCAAGCAAGGGGCGCGGGGTCACCCCTCCACTTT. The encoded protein is CASSQARGAGSPLHF.

The chain uses TRBV24-1 and TRBJ2-5; D call uncertain. Germline loops: CDR1 KGHDR, CDR2 SFDVKD. This CDR3 contains 16 residues. V lost 0 bases and J lost 4, with 14 bases in between. The CDR3 nucleotides are TGTGCCACCAGTGATTTGCCCTCAAAAAAGGGAGAGACCCAGTACTTC. Encoded protein: CATSDLPSKKGETQYF.